This entry is about one T cell receptor (beta chain). No antigen is known for it. The source of the sample is a study of T cells expressing NK-cell markers (dated by TCRdb to about 2020). Concerning the study at large: Three sorted T-cell subsets (CD3+CD56+NKG2C+, CD3+CD56+NKG2C- and CD3+CD56-NKG2C+) from fewer than 10 donors had their TCR beta-chain repertoires profiled. Among the eight sequenced donors, only one was HCMV-seronegative, while the other seven were HCMV-seropositive. All eight donors whose samples were sequenced were randomly selected healthy volunteers, three of them men and five women. Sequencing of the libraries produced 2 x 150 bp reads on Illumina HiSeq 2000/2500, MiSeq or NextSeq.

To determine HCMV serostatus, a commercial ELISA kit was used to detect HCMV-specific IgG in serum. Peripheral blood mononuclear cells were isolated from blood by Ficoll density gradient centrifugation. The study at large found these results: In six donors, the dominant CD3+CD56+NKG2C+ clonotypes were among the top 10 CD8+ clonotypes and accounted for 1.0-7.0% of CD8+ T cells. Those dominant clonotypes were again the most abundant among CD3+CD56-NKG2C+ cells in a handful of donors, at about 25-65%. Whether the expanded NKG2C-expressing T cell clones were specific for HCMV antigens was left unclear.

The data were produced on an Illumina HiSeq 2000. TCR beta cDNA libraries were prepared using 5'RACE template switching, which introduced a universal primer site and unique molecular identifiers. Priming for cDNA synthesis came from the TCR beta constant segment, and two successive PCR amplification steps followed. The authors' analysis ran thus. Reads were demultiplexed and grouped by UMI with MIGEC, and clonotypes were assembled and quantified with MiTCR. To exclude erroneous sequences, any TCR cDNA sequence not supported by at least two reads was discarded. The tcR package was used for downstream repertoire analysis, and clonotypes were matched across fractions by CDR3 nucleotide sequence plus V segment. VDJmatch was used to annotate antigen specificity against VDJdb, with one amino acid substitution allowed in CDR3. TCRdb reprocessed the reads, and each CDR3 protein sequence is entered once, without DNA. These V and J calls rely on TCRdb rather than the paper's analysis. This specimen's table enumerates about 260,000 distinct CDR3 sequences. The top ten clones comprise roughly 0.4% of the sample.

The germline V gene (reference sequence) sets CDR1 to DFQATT and CDR2 to SNEGSKA. From the cysteine up to the phenylalanine, the CDR3 has a length of 18 residues. No DNA is recorded. The sequence was collected from a man in his late teens or twenties in good health. Donor details come from another sample of the same person, matched by shared clones. The rearranged chain carries TRBV20-1 and TRBJ2-4; without DNA, the TCRdb call of TRBD2 cannot be checked. Sequencing was done on a sample of blood T cells: a sorted CD56 or NKG2C T cell subset, CD4+ or CD8+ T cells, or bulk PBMC T cells (not recorded which). The CDR3 region has the sequence CSAQTGGLREYGKNIQYF.